This TCR beta chain was sequenced in a study of T cell changes during pregnancy in multiple sclerosis. Comment on this clone: This sample also contains other DNA sequences that code for the same CDR3.

J gave up 1 base and V 1 base, and 0 bases lay outside the gene matches. The germline CDR1 and CDR2 sequences are MGHRA and YSYEKL. The CDR3 consists of 15 residues. Clones were read by immunoSEQ multiplex PCR, and TCRdb kept only the in-frame ones, dropping some. The sample includes about 89,000 clones, approximately 94% seen only once; the top ten take around 0.84%. This sample comprised peripheral blood, obtained in the third trimester of pregnancy. The receptor's source is a female donor with multiple sclerosis, enrolled in a pregnancy study. The gene calls are TRBV4-1 and TRBJ2-5; 10 bases map to TRBD2. Written as DNA, the CDR3 is TGCGCCAGCAGCCAAGGGACTAGCGGCCAAGAGACCCAGTACTTC. This sequence encodes CASSQGTSGQETQYF.